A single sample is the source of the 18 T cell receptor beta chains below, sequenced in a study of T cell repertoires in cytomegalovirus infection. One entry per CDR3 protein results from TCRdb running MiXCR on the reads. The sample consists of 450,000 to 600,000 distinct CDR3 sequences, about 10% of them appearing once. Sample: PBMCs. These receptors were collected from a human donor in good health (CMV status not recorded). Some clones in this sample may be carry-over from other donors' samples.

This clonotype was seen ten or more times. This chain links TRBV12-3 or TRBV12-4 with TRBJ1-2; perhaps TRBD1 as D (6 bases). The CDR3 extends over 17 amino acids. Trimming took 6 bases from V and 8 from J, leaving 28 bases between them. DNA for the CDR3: TGTGCCAGCAGCCCGACTCTTCGGACAGAGGCTTTGCGAGGCTACACCTTC. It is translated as CASSPTLRTEALRGYTF.

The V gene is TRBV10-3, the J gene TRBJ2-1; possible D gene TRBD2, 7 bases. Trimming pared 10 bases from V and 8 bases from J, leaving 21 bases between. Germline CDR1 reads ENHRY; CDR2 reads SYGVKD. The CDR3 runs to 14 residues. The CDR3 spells CATRRGGPVHEQFF. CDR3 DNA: TGTGCCACCCGCAGGGGAGGGCCTGTGCATGAGCAGTTCTTC.

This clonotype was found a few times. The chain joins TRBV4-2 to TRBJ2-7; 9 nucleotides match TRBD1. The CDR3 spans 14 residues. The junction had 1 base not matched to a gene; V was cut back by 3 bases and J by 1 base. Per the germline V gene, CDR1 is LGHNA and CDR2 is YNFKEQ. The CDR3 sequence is CASSQTGGSYEQYF. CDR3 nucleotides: TGTGCCAGCAGCCAGACAGGGGGATCCTACGAGCAGTACTTC.

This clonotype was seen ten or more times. The CDR3: CASSLDRLAGAYNEQFF. The CDR3 DNA reads TGTGCCAGCAGCTTAGACCGACTAGCGGGAGCCTACAATGAGCAGTTCTTC. The chain couples TRBV7-3 to TRBJ2-1; 12 bases map to TRBD2. Germline lookup yields CDR1 SGHTA and CDR2 FQGTGA. The trim removed 2 bases at V and 2 bases at J, leaving 4 bases unmatched. This CDR3 region has 17 residues.

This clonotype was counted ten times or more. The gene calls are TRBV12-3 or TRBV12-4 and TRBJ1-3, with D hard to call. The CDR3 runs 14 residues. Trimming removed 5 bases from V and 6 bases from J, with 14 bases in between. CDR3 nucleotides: TGTGCCAGCAGTCCCTTACCTGGACCAAACACCATATATTTT. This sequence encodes CASSPLPGPNTIYF.

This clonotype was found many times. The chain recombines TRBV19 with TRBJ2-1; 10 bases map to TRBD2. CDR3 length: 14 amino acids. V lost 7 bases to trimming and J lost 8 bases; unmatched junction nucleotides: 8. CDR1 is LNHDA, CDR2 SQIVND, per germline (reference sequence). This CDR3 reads CASIGLAGVHEQFF. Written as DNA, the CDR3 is TGTGCCAGTATAGGTCTAGCGGGAGTTCATGAGCAGTTCTTC.

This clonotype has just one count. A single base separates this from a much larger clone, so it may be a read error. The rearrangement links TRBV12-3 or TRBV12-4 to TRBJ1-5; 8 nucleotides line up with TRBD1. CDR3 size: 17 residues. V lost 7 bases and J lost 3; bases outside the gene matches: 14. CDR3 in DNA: TGTGCCAGCAATATAAGACAGGGGCCGCCTTTCAATCAGCCCCAGCATTTT. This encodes CASNIRQGPPFNQPQHF.

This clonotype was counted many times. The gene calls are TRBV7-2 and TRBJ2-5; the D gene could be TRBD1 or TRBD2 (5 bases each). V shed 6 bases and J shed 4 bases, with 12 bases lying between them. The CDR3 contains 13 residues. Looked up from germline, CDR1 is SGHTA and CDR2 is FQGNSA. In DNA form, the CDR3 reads TGTGCCAGCAGTCCCGTTGGGACAGAGACCCAGTACTTC. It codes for CASSPVGTETQYF.

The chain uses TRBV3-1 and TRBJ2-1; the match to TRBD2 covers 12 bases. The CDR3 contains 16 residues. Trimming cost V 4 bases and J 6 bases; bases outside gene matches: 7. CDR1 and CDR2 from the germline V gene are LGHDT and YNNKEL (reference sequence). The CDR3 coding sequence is TGTGCCAGCAGCCGACCCGGGACTAGCGGGTCCAATGAGCAGTTCTTC. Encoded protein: CASSRPGTSGSNEQFF.

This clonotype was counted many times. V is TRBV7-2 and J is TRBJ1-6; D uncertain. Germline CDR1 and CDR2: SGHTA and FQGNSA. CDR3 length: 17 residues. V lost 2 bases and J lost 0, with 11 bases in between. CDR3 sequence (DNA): TGTGCCAGCAGCTTAAGTGTGGGCAGCTCCTATAATTCACCCCTCCACTTT. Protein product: CASSLSVGSSYNSPLHF.

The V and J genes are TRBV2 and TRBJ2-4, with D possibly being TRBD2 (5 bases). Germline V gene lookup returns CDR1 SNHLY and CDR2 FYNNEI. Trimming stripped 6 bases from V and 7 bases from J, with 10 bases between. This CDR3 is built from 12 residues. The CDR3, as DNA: TGTGCCAGCAGCGGACTTGAGAACATTCAGTACTTC. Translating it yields CASSGLENIQYF.

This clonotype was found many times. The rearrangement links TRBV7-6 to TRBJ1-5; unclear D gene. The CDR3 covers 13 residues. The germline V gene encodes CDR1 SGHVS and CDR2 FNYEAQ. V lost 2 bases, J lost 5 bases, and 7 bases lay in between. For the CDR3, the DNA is TGTGCCAGCAGCTTATTTGAGGATCAGCCCCAGCATTTT. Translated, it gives CASSLFEDQPQHF.

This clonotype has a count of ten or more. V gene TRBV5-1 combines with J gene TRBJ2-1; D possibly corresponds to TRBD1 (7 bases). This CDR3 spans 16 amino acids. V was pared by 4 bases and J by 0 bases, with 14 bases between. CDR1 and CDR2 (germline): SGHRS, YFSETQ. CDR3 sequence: CASSQGEASSYNEQFF. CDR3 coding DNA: TGCGCCAGCAGCCAGGGGGAGGCTAGCTCCTACAATGAGCAGTTCTTC. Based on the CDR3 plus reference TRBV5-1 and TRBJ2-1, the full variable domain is KAGVTQTPRYLIKTRGQQVTLSCSPISGHRSVSWYQQTPGQGLQFLFEYFSETQRNKGNFPGRFSGRQFSNSRSEMNVSTLELGDSALYLCASSQGEASSYNEQFFGPGTRLTVL.

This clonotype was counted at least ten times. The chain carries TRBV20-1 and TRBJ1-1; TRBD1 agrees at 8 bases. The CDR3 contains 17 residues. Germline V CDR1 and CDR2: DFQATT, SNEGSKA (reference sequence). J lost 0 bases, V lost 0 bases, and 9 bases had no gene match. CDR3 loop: CSARDSTGELMNTEAFF. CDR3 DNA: TGCAGTGCTAGAGATTCGACAGGGGAACTCATGAACACTGAAGCTTTCTTT.

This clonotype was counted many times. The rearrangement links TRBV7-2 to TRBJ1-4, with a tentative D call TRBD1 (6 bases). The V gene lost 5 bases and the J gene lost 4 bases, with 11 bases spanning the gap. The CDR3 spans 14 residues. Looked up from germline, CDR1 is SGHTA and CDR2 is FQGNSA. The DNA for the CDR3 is TGTGCCAGCAGCCCGGACAGCCTTAATGAAAAACTGTTTTTT. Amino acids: CASSPDSLNEKLFF.

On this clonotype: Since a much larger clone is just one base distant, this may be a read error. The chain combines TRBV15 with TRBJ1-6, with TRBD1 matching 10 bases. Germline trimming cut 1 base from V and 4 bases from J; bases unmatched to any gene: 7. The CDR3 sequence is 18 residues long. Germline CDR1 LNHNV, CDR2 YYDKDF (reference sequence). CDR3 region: CATSRVPGQGGYNSPLHF. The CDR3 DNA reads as TGTGCCACCAGCAGAGTTCCCGGACAGGGGGGTTATAATTCACCCCTCCACTTT.

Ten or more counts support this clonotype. The CDR3 DNA sequence: TGTGCCAGCAGCACATCGACAGGGTTCACTGAAGCTTTCTTT. It codes for CASSTSTGFTEAFF. This chain connects TRBV7-3 to TRBJ1-1, with 7 bases that match TRBD1. The CDR3 runs 14 residues. CDR1 is SGHTA, CDR2 FQGTGA, per germline. V gave up 5 bases and J gave up 4 bases; unmatched junction bases: 7.

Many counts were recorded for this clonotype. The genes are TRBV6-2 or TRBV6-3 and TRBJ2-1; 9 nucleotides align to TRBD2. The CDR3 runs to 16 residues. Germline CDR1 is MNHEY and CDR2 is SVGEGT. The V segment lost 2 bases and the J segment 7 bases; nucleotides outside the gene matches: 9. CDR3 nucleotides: TGTGCCAGCAGTTACGGGTCTAGCGGGGCACGTAATGAGCAGTTCTTC. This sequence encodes CASSYGSSGARNEQFF.